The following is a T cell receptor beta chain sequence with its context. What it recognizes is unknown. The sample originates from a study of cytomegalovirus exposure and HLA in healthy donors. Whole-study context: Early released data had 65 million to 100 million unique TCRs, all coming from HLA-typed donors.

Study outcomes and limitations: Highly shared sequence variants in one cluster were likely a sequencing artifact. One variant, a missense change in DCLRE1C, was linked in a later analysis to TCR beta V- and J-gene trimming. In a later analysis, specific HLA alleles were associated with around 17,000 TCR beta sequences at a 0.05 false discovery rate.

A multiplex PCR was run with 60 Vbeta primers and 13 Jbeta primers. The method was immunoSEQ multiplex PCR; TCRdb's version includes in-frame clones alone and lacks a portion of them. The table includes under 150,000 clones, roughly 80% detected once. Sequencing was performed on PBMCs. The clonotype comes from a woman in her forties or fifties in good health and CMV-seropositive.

CDR3 nucleotide sequence: TGTGCCAGCAGTCCCGGGGGCTACGAGCAGTACTTC. Protein sequence: CASSPGGYEQYF. The V call is TRBV13, the J call TRBJ2-7; D is perhaps TRBD2 (6 bases). V was clipped by 6 bases and J by 3 bases, with 9 bases between them. Germline assignment: CDR1 PRHDT and CDR2 FYEKMQ (reference sequence). The CDR3 covers 12 residues.